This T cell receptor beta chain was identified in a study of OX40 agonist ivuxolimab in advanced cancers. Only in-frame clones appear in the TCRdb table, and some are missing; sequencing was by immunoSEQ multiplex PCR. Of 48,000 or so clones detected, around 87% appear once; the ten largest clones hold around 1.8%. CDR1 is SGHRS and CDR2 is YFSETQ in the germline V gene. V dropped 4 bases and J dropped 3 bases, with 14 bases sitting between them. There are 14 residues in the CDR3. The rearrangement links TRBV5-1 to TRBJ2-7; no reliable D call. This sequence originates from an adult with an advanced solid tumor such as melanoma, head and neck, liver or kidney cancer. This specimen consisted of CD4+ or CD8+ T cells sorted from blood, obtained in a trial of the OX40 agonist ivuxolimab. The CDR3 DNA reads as TGCGCCAGCAGCCCCGGTAGTGGGATCTACGAGCAGTACTTC. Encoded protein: CASSPGSGIYEQYF.